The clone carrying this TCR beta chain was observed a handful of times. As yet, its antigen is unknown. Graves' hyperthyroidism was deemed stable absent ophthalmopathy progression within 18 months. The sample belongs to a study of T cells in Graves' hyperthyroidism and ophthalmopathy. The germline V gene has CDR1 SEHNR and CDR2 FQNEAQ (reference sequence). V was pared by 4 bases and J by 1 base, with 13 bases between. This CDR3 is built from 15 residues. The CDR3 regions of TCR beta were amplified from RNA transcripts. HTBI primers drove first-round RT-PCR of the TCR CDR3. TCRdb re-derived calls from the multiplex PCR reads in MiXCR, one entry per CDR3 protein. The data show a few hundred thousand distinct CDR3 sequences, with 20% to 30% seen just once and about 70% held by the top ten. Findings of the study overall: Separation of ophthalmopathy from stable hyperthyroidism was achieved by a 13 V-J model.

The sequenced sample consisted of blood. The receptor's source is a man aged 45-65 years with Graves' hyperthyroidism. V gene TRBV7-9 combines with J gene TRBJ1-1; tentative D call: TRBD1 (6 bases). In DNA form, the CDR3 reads TGTGCCAGCAGCTCGATAGGGGGTGAGAACACTGAAGCTTTCTTT. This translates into CASSSIGGENTEAFF.